Included here is one T cell receptor beta chain sequence, with context. The antigen is undetermined. CD45RO/CCR7/CD25/CD127/CD95/CD27 separated CD4+ naive, central memory, regulatory and stem cell-like memory cells by sorting. All of the isolated RNA was reverse transcribed, so expressed TCRB transcripts were sequenced. Sequencing of naive, central memory and regulatory T cell samples gave an average of around 4 million reads. Libraries were prepared by immunoSEQ multiplex PCR; TCRdb keeps only in-frame clonotypes and omits some of them. The sample contains over 150,000 clones, about 7.9% of which appear only once. These data are taken from a study of beta chain features in type 1 diabetes. General observations from the study: Equally in patients and controls, PCR might preferentially amplify shorter templates. All four CD4+ subsets from Type 1 diabetes patients carried moderately but significantly shorter TCRB CDR3s. Any HLA-type effect on TCRB rearrangement remained unresolved here.

This CDR3 spans 16 amino acids. Germline CDR1 reads SGHRS; CDR2 reads YFSETQ. With V trimmed by 1 base and J by 2 bases, 9 bases remained unmatched. The sample consisted of central memory CD4+ T cells from blood. The source is a man aged 18 to 29 with type 1 diabetes. The genes are TRBV5-1 and TRBJ2-7, with 7 bases lining up with TRBD2. CDR3 sequence reads: CASSLWVAGVPYEQYF. CDR3 nucleotide sequence: TGCGCCAGCAGCTTGTGGGTAGCGGGCGTTCCCTACGAGCAGTACTTC.